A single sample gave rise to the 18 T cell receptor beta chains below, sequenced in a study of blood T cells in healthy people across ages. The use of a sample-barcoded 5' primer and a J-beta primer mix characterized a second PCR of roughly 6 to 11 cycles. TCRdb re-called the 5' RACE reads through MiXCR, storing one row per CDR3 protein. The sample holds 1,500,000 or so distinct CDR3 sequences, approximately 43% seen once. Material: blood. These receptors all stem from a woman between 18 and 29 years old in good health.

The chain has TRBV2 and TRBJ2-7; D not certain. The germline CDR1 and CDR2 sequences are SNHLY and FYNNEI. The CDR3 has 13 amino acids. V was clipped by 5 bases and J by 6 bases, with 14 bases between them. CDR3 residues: CASSPRPRVEQYF. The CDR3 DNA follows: TGTGCCAGCAGTCCTAGACCTCGAGTCGAGCAGTACTTC.

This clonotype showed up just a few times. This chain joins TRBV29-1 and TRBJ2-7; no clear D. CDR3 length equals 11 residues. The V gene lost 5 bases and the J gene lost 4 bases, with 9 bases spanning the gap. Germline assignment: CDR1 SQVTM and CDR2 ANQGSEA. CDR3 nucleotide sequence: TGCAGCGTTACCCAGATTTACGAGCAGTACTTC. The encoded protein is CSVTQIYEQYF.

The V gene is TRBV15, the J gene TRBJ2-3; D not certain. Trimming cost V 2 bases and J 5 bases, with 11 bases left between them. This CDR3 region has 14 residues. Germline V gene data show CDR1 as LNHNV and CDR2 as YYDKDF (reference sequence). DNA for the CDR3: TGTGCCACCAGCAGATTGGGCATTGGAGATACGCAGTATTTT. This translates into CATSRLGIGDTQYF.

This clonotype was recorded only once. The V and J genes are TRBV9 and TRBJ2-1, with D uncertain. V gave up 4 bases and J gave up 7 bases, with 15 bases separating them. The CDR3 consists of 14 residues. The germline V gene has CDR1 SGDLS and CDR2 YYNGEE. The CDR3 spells CASSSGLYGNEQFF. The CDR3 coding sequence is TGTGCCAGCAGCTCAGGCCTTTATGGAAATGAGCAGTTCTTC.

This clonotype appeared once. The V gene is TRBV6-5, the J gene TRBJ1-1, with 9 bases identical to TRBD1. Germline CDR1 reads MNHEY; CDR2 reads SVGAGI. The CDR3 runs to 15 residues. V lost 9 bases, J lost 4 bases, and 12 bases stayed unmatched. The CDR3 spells CASGRGQGTRTEAFF. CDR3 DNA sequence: TGTGCCAGTGGTAGGGGACAGGGTACCCGCACTGAAGCTTTCTTT.

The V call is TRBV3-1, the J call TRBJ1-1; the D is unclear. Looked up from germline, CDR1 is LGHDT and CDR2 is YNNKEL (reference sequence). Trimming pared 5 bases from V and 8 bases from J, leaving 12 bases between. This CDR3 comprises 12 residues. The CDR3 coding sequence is TGTGCCAGCAGCGCCCCTTTGGGGGAAGCTTTCTTT. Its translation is CASSAPLGEAFF.

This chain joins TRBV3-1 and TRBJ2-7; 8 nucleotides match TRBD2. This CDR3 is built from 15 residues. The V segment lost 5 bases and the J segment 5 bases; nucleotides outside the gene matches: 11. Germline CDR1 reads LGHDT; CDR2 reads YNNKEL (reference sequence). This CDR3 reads CASSTLREGQNEQYF. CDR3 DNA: TGTGCCAGCAGCACGCTTCGGGAGGGCCAGAACGAGCAGTACTTC.

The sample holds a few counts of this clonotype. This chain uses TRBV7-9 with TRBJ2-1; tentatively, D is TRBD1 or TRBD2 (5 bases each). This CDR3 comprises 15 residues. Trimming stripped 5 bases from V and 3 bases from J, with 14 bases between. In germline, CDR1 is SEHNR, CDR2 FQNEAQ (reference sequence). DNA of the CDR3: TGTGCCAGCAGCCAGGGACCCCCTCGCTACAATGAGCAGTTCTTC. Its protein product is CASSQGPPRYNEQFF.

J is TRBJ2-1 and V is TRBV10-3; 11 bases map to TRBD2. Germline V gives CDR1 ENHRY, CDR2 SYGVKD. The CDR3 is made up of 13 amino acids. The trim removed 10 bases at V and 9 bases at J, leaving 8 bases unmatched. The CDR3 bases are TGTGCCAGTCTAGCGGGAGGTGCAGCTGAGCAGTTCTTC. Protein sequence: CASLAGGAAEQFF.

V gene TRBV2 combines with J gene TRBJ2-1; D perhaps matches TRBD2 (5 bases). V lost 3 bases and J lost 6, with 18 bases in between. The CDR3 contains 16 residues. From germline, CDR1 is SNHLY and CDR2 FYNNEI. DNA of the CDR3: TGTGCCAGCAGTGATTTTGGTCGCGGGCGGTCCAATGAGCAGTTCTTC. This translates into CASSDFGRGRSNEQFF.

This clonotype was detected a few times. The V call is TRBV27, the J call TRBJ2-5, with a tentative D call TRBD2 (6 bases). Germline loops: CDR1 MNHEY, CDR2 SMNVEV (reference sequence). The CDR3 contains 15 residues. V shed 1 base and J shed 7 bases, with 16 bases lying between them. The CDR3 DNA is TGTGCCAGCAGTTTATATCCGGGAGAGTACGGGACCCAGTACTTC. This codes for CASSLYPGEYGTQYF.

CDR3 sequence reads: CASSEGGPGYEQYF. DNA for the CDR3: TGTGCCAGCAGTGAAGGGGGACCCGGCTACGAGCAGTACTTC. The chain links TRBV6-1 to TRBJ2-7; possibly TRBD1 or TRBD2 for D (5 bases each). Germline CDR1 is MNHNS and CDR2 is SASEGT. CDR3 length: 14 residues. V was trimmed by 1 base and J by 3 bases, leaving 10 bases between them.

CDR3 region: CASSQVNRPYNEQYF. In DNA form, the CDR3 reads TGTGCCAGCAGCCAAGTGAATAGGCCCTACAATGAGCAGTACTTC. The chain is built from TRBV3-1 and TRBJ2-7; D is uncertain. Germline V CDR1 and CDR2: LGHDT, YNNKEL (reference sequence). The CDR3 sequence is 15 residues long. With 1 base removed from V and 7 bases from J, the gap between germline ends came to 17 bases.

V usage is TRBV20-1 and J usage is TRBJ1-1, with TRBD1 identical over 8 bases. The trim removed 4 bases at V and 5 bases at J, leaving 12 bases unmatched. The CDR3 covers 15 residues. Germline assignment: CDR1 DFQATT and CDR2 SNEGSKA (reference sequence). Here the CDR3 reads CSATDRGPAWTEAFF. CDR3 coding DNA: TGCAGTGCTACCGACAGGGGCCCTGCGTGGACTGAAGCTTTCTTT.

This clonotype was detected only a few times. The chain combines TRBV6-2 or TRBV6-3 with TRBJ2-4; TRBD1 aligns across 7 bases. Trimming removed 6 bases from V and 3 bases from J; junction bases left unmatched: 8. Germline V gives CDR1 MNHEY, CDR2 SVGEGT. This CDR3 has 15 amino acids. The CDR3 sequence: CASSPGPGGKNIQYF. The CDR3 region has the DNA TGTGCCAGCAGCCCAGGGCCAGGGGGCAAAAACATTCAGTACTTC.

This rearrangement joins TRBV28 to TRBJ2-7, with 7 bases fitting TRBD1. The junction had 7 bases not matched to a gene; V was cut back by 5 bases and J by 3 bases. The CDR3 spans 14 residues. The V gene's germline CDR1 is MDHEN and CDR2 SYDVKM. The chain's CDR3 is CASSGTALGYEQYF. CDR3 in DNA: TGTGCCAGCAGTGGGACAGCCCTGGGCTACGAGCAGTACTTC.

The CDR3 sequence is CASSERGTLTEAFF. The CDR3 DNA is TGTGCCAGCAGTGAAAGAGGGACATTAACTGAAGCTTTCTTT. V and J are TRBV6-1 and TRBJ1-1, with D possibly being TRBD1 (6 bases). Trimming stripped 2 bases from V and 5 bases from J, with 12 bases between. CDR1 and CDR2 from the germline V gene are MNHNS and SASEGT. This CDR3 is built from 14 residues.

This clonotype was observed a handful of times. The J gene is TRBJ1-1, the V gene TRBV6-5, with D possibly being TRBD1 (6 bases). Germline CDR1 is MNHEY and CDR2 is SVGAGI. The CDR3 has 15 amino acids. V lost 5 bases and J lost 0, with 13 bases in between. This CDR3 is CASSNGQLMNTEAFF. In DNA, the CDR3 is TGTGCCAGCAGTAACGGACAGCTCATGAACACTGAAGCTTTCTTT.